The source of this TCR beta chain is a study of blood T cell repertoires in COVID-19. The germline V gene encodes CDR1 SGDLS and CDR2 YYNGEE. CDR3 length: 15 residues. V was clipped by 3 bases and J by 2 bases; unmatched bases: 3. Participant-reported clinical history was the basis for cohort assignment. As handled by the study authors: Reference gene primer amplification gave nucleated cell count estimates. TCRdb keeps only in-frame clones here, not all; method: immunoSEQ multiplex PCR. V and J calls and clone size are those listed in that table; D and trimming were worked out from the DNA. The sample includes 200,000 to 250,000 clones, around 91% of them seen just once.

Input material: PBMCs or T cells enriched from blood (not recorded which). The chain carries TRBV9 and TRBJ2-1; 9 nucleotides line up with TRBD2. This TCR came from a man aged 25 to 40 who had been exposed to COVID-19. The CDR3 loop is CASSALAGAYNEQFF. The CDR3, as DNA: TGTGCCAGCAGCGCTTTAGCGGGGGCCTACAATGAGCAGTTCTTC.